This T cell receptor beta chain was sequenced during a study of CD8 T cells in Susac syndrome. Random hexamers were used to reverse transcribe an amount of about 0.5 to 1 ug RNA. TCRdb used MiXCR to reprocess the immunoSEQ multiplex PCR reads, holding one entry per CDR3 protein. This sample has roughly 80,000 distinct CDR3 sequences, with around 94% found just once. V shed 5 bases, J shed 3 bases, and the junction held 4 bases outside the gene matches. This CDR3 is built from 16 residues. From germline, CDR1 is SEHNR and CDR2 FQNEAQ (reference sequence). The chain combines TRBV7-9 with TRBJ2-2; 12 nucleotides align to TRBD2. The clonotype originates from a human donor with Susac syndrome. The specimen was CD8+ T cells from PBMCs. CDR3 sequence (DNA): TGTGCCAGCAGCCAAAGACTAGCGGGGGACACCGGGGAGCTGTTTTTT. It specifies CASSQRLAGDTGELFF.